Listed below are T cell receptor beta chains from one sample, sequenced in a study of OX40 agonist ivuxolimab in advanced cancers. The repertoire was sequenced with immunoSEQ multiplex PCR; TCRdb's copy has only in-frame clones and lacks some. The sample holds tens of thousands of clones, 75% to 90% seen once. The sequences come from CD4+ or CD8+ T cells sorted from blood, collected in a trial of the OX40 agonist ivuxolimab. These receptors were obtained from an adult with an advanced solid tumor such as melanoma, head and neck, liver or kidney cancer. CDR3s include the opening cysteine and the closing phenylalanine or tryptophan. The D gene is left open where the match is weak. Only part of the rows carry a size: once, few, many, or a class if the clone is expanded.

clone size	V gene	J gene	D gene	CDR3 length	CDR3 protein	CDR3 DNA
-	TRBV30	TRBJ2-5	-	13	CAWSHRVGETQYF	TGTGCCTGGAGCCACAGGGTCGGGGAGACCCAGTACTTC
once	TRBV7-9	TRBJ1-2	-	13	CASSLVNNYGYTF	TGTGCCAGCAGCTTAGTCAATAACTATGGCTACACCTTC
-	TRBV28	TRBJ1-5	-	15	CASSLRTPLNQPQHF	TGTGCCAGCAGTTTGAGGACCCCCCTCAATCAGCCCCAGCATTTT
-	TRBV7-8	TRBJ2-7	-	11	CASSHTYEQYF	TGTGCCAGCAGCCATACCTACGAGCAGTACTTC
-	TRBV19	TRBJ1-6	TRBD1	13	CASSWTGDSPLHF	TGTGCCAGTAGTTGGACAGGGGATTCACCCCTCCACTTT
-	TRBV6-1	TRBJ2-5	TRBD2	17	CASSETGTSFFKETQYF	TGTGCCAGCAGTGAAACAGGGACTAGCTTTTTCAAAGAGACCCAGTACTTC
-	TRBV7-9	TRBJ2-1	TRBD2	15	CASSPEAGAYNEQFF	TGTGCCAGCAGCCCGGAGGCGGGAGCATACAATGAGCAGTTCTTC
-	TRBV6-5	TRBJ2-7	TRBD1	15	CASRKDWTGSYEQYF	TGTGCCAGCAGGAAGGATTGGACAGGCTCCTACGAGCAGTACTTC
once	TRBV5-1	TRBJ2-2	TRBD1	15	CASSPGTGISGELFF	TGCGCCAGCAGCCCAGGGACAGGGATCAGCGGGGAGCTGTTTTTT
few	TRBV5-8	TRBJ2-4	TRBD2	16	CASSFLAGVAKNIQYF	TGTGCCAGCAGCTTTCTAGCGGGAGTAGCCAAAAACATTCAGTACTTC
-	TRBV14	TRBJ2-1	-	13	CASSQALYNEQFF	TGTGCCAGCAGCCAAGCGCTATACAATGAGCAGTTCTTC
-	TRBV19	TRBJ2-1	-	14	CASSQIGGVNEQFF	TGTGCCAGTAGTCAAATCGGAGGAGTGAATGAGCAGTTCTTC
-	TRBV6-5	TRBJ1-5	TRBD1	15	CASRDDRGSNQPQHF	TGTGCCAGCAGGGACGACAGGGGAAGCAATCAGCCCCAGCATTTT
few	TRBV29-1	TRBJ2-4	-	13	CSVVGLGGNIQYF	TGCAGCGTTGTTGGCCTGGGCGGGAACATTCAGTACTTC
-	TRBV6-5	TRBJ1-5	-	14	CASSPPGGNQPQHF	TGTGCCAGCAGCCCCCCGGGGGGGAATCAGCCCCAGCATTTT